The next 3 T cell receptor beta chains were all read from a single sample in a study of control samples from healthy donors and cancer patients. Assay: immunoSEQ multiplex PCR; the TCRdb copy retains only in-frame clones and omits some. The data show about 170,000 clones, with 80% to 95% seen just once and 4.1% held by the top ten. Sample: blood. The receptors shown here come from a woman aged 55-69 years in good health.

The chain has TRBV3-1 (or the pseudogene TRBV3-2) and TRBJ2-3; the D is unclear. Germline V lookup: CDR1 LGHDT, CDR2 YNNKEL (reference sequence). CDR3 length equals 14 residues. Between the trimmed V and J ends, which lost 1 base and 2 bases, there was a span of 7 bases. This chain's CDR3 is CASSQAQYTDTQYF. The CDR3 DNA sequence: TGTGCCAGCAGCCAAGCACAGTACACAGATACGCAGTATTTT.

The rearrangement links TRBV6-5 to TRBJ1-3; 9 nucleotides align to TRBD1. Germline V CDR1 and CDR2: MNHEY, SVGAGI. The trim removed 6 bases at V and 4 bases at J, leaving 4 bases unmatched. The CDR3 sequence is 14 residues long. The DNA for the CDR3 is TGTGCCAGCAGGAACAGGGGGCCGGGAAACACCATATATTTT. Translating gives CASRNRGPGNTIYF.

This clone was recorded once. J is TRBJ2-3 and V is TRBV19; 9 bases match TRBD1. In germline, CDR1 is LNHDA, CDR2 SQIVND (reference sequence). The CDR3 is made up of 15 amino acids. V lost 3 bases to trimming and J lost 3 bases; unmatched junction nucleotides: 4. CDR3 sequence reads: CASSILGQGTDTQYF. CDR3 DNA: TGTGCCAGTAGTATCTTGGGACAGGGTACAGATACGCAGTATTTT.